The 21 T cell receptor beta chains presented below share a single source sample, sequenced in a study of shared clonotypes between healthy human individuals. CD45RO-negative, CCR7-selected cells formed the naive CD8 fraction, which excluded terminally differentiated effector memory CD45RA+ cells. TCRdb keeps only in-frame clones here, not all; method: immunoSEQ multiplex PCR. The sample has some 2,100,000 clones, around 93% seen once. Material: naive CD8+ T cells from PBMCs. These receptors all stem from a man younger than 30 in good health. Some clones in this sample may be carry-over from other donors' samples.

The chain joins TRBV19 to TRBJ2-3, with 7 bases that match TRBD1. Looked up from germline, CDR1 is LNHDA and CDR2 is SQIVND (reference sequence). After removal of 2 bases from V and 1 base from J, the junction contained 9 bases not matched to a gene. The CDR3 contains 17 residues. The CDR3 DNA reads as TGTGCCAGTAGTATAAGTGGACAGGCAGCAGGCACAGATACGCAGTATTTT. Translating it yields CASSISGQAAGTDTQYF.

V usage is TRBV19 and J usage is TRBJ2-1; 15 nucleotides agree with TRBD2. Trimming at V came to 5 bases and at J to 4 bases, leaving 6 bases not matched to a gene. The CDR3 runs 17 residues. The germline V gene has CDR1 LNHDA and CDR2 SQIVND (reference sequence). The CDR3 region is CASSWTSGRALYNEQFF. The DNA of the CDR3 is TGTGCCAGTAGTTGGACTAGCGGGAGGGCCTTATACAATGAGCAGTTCTTC.

This clone appeared a single time. V usage is TRBV6-6 and J usage is TRBJ2-1; TRBD1 agrees at 7 bases. Germline trimming cut 2 bases from V and 8 bases from J; bases unmatched to any gene: 6. Germline values: CDR1 MNHNY, CDR2 SVGAGI (reference sequence). The CDR3 has 14 amino acids. The CDR3 loop reads CASSYGGTGDEQFF. The CDR3 bases are TGTGCCAGCAGTTACGGCGGAACAGGGGATGAGCAGTTCTTC.

The chain carries TRBV27 and TRBJ2-2; 8 bases are a match to TRBD2. CDR3 length equals 16 residues. The germline CDR1 and CDR2 sequences are MNHEY and SMNVEV (reference sequence). J gave up 4 bases and V 1 base, and 5 bases lay outside the gene matches. The CDR3 region is CASSLLLAAPTGELFF. The CDR3 DNA sequence: TGTGCCAGCAGTTTATTACTAGCGGCACCCACCGGGGAGCTGTTTTTT.

V usage is TRBV7-4 and J usage is TRBJ2-7; D tentatively reads TRBD1 or TRBD2 (5 bases each). The CDR3 contains 15 residues. Per germline, CDR1 SGHVT and CDR2 SQSDAQ. V lost 6 bases, J lost 3 bases, and 18 bases lay in between. The CDR3 DNA follows: TGTGCCAGCAGTTGCGACCCGGGACCGAGCTACGAGCAGTACTTC. Its translation is CASSCDPGPSYEQYF.

The chain joins TRBV30 to TRBJ2-5; 7 bases are shared with TRBD2. Losses at the gene ends were 1 base for V and 5 bases for J; bases not matched to a gene: 10. Germline CDR1 is GTSNPN and CDR2 is SVGIG (reference sequence). CDR3 length: 15 residues. The CDR3 sequence: CAWSGGIAGGETQYF. The DNA for the CDR3 is TGTGCCTGGAGTGGGGGGATAGCGGGCGGGGAGACCCAGTACTTC.

The chain links TRBV14 to TRBJ2-1; TRBD1 might be the D (6 bases). Trimming left V 4 bases short and J 14 bases short, with 15 bases between. Germline assignment: CDR1 SGHDN and CDR2 FVKESK. CDR3 length equals 12 residues. CDR3 sequence reads: CASSPTGLRKFF. The CDR3 coding sequence is TGTGCCAGCAGCCCGACAGGATTGAGAAAGTTCTTC.

The chain recombines TRBV28 with TRBJ2-7; 7 positions agree with TRBD2. There are 14 residues in the CDR3. Germline V gene lookup returns CDR1 MDHEN and CDR2 SYDVKM. J was trimmed by 3 bases and V by 5 bases; bases with no gene match: 7. CDR3 bases: TGTGCCAGCAGTGCTGGCAGGGAGGGCTACGAGCAGTACTTC. Translating gives CASSAGREGYEQYF.

Points on this clone: Other DNA sequences within the sample encode an identical CDR3. The V gene is TRBV27, the J gene TRBJ1-1; 10 bases match TRBD1. The CDR3 loop spans 15 amino acids. CDR1 and CDR2 (germline): MNHEY, SMNVEV (reference sequence). V trimming: 3 bases; J trimming: 3 bases; junction bases outside the gene matches: 4. The CDR3 DNA sequence: TGTGCCAGCAGTTTGGTCGGGACAGGGGACACTGAAGCTTTCTTT. Its translation: CASSLVGTGDTEAFF.

This clone has just one count. The chain links TRBV4-3 to TRBJ1-2; D is uncertain. Trimming shortened V by 0 bases and J by 7 bases, and 12 bases separated the two germline ends. The CDR3 length is 14 residues. From germline, CDR1 is LGHNA and CDR2 YSLEER. Here the CDR3 reads CASSQDVPTGGYTF. Here the CDR3 DNA reads TGCGCCAGCAGCCAAGACGTTCCCACGGGTGGCTACACCTTC.

The chain employs TRBV11-3 and TRBJ2-1; 10 nucleotides line up with TRBD2. The CDR3 is 16 amino acids. The trim removed 5 bases at V and 7 bases at J, leaving 11 bases unmatched. In germline, CDR1 is SGHNT, CDR2 YENEEA. The CDR3 sequence is CASSARPSGSYNEQFF. CDR3 DNA: TGTGCCAGCAGCGCCCGACCTAGCGGGAGTTATAATGAGCAGTTCTTC.

This rearrangement joins TRBV27 to TRBJ2-1; TRBD2 agrees at 10 bases. J lost 3 bases, V lost 5 bases, and 10 bases had no gene match. Germline CDR1 reads MNHEY; CDR2 reads SMNVEV (reference sequence). This CDR3 is 17 amino acids long. CDR3 coding DNA: TGTGCCAGCAGTCCTACTCCAACTAGCGGGGTCTACAATGAGCAGTTCTTC. Residues: CASSPTPTSGVYNEQFF.

The chain joins TRBV7-9 to TRBJ2-4; D is tentatively TRBD1 or TRBD2 (5 bases each). CDR1 is SEHNR, CDR2 FQNEAQ, per germline (reference sequence). CDR3 size: 14 residues. The V gene lost 5 bases and the J gene lost 5 bases, with 13 bases spanning the gap. The CDR3 DNA is TGTGCCAGCAGCGTGGGGGATGTACAAAACATTCAGTACTTC. This encodes CASSVGDVQNIQYF.

This sequence joins TRBV27 and TRBJ2-5, with 9 positions matching TRBD1. The CDR3 is made up of 15 amino acids. V gave up 4 bases and J gave up 6 bases; unmatched junction bases: 9. Germline V gene sequence: CDR1 MNHEY, CDR2 SMNVEV (reference sequence). DNA for the CDR3: TGTGCCAGCAGTTCCATAGGGACAGGGCTGAAGACCCAGTACTTC. Its translation: CASSSIGTGLKTQYF.

This clone was counted once. V gene TRBV29-1 combines with J gene TRBJ2-2; 8 nucleotides line up with TRBD1. V trimming: 7 bases; J trimming: 1 base; junction bases outside the gene matches: 8. Germline lookup yields CDR1 SQVTM and CDR2 ANQGSEA. The CDR3 has 15 amino acids. The CDR3 region is CSALWTGKNTGELFF. The CDR3 DNA follows: TGCAGCGCCCTGTGGACAGGGAAGAACACCGGGGAGCTGTTTTTT.

The CDR3 reads CASSYRGNTGELFF. The CDR3 nucleotides read TGTGCCAGCAGCTACCGGGGGAACACCGGGGAGCTGTTTTTT. V gene TRBV13 combines with J gene TRBJ2-2; weak D call: TRBD2 (5 bases). The CDR3 is 14 amino acids. Between the trimmed V and J ends, which lost 4 bases and 1 base, there was a span of 7 bases. Germline assignment: CDR1 PRHDT and CDR2 FYEKMQ (reference sequence).

The rearrangement uses TRBV6-5 and TRBJ2-2; D remains ambiguous. Trimming took 6 bases from V and 3 from J, leaving 11 bases between them. The germline gives CDR1 MNHEY, CDR2 SVGAGI. This CDR3 comprises 14 residues. DNA for the CDR3: TGTGCCAGCAGGAGAGATAGGGACACCGGGGAGCTGTTTTTT. As protein: CASRRDRDTGELFF.

The chain has TRBV7-9 and TRBJ2-3; 7 nucleotides agree with TRBD2. CDR1 is SEHNR and CDR2 is FQNEAQ in the germline V gene (reference sequence). V trimming: 4 bases; J trimming: 0 bases; junction bases outside the gene matches: 4. The CDR3 length is 15 residues. The CDR3 DNA sequence: TGTGCCAGCAGCTCCCTAGCGGAAAGCACAGATACGCAGTATTTT. Translating gives CASSSLAESTDTQYF.

This clone has more than one count but fewer than ten. Additional DNA sequences in this sample encode the identical CDR3. The chain joins TRBV4-2 to TRBJ2-2; no clear D. The length of the CDR3 is 12 residues. Trimming shortened V by 1 base and J by 8 bases, and 5 bases separated the two germline ends. The V gene's germline CDR1 is LGHNA and CDR2 YNFKEQ. The CDR3 spells CASSQASGELFF. The CDR3 DNA reads as TGTGCCAGCAGCCAAGCGAGTGGGGAGCTGTTTTTT.

The CDR3 is CASSMGGPSYNEQFF. The DNA for the CDR3 is TGTGCCAGTAGTATGGGTGGACCCTCCTACAATGAGCAGTTCTTC. The chain is built from TRBV19 and TRBJ2-1; D not resolved. This CDR3 is 15 amino acids long. V lost 3 bases and J lost 0, with 9 bases in between. CDR1 and CDR2 (germline): LNHDA, SQIVND (reference sequence).

J is TRBJ2-5 and V is TRBV28; 9 bases align to TRBD2. The CDR3 loop spans 17 amino acids. With V trimmed by 4 bases and J by 1 base, 10 bases remained unmatched. Germline-derived CDR1 and CDR2 are MDHEN and SYDVKM. CDR3 coding DNA: TGTGCCAGCAGTTCCCCTCCGAGCGGGAGGATCCAAGAGACCCAGTACTTC. Its protein is CASSSPPSGRIQETQYF.